This T cell receptor (beta chain) is drawn from a study of cytomegalovirus exposure and HLA in healthy donors. Primers for the PCR totalled 60 Vbeta and 13 Jbeta. Clones were sequenced by immunoSEQ multiplex PCR, and TCRdb holds only the in-frame ones, with some missing. This sample has some 180,000 clones, with roughly a tenth found just once. Points from the study as a whole: Immune exposure was documented only through CMV serostatus. Among TCR beta chains, those listed as cytomegalovirus-associated numbered around 180. For TCR beta chains, V- and J-gene trimming was later linked to a missense DCLRE1C variant.

The CDR3 sequence is 14 residues long. V lost 8 bases to trimming and J lost 3 bases, with 16 bases between them. Germline CDR1 is SNHLY and CDR2 is FYNNEI. Comments on this clone: Its antigen is currently unknown.

Specimen: PBMCs. V and J are TRBV2 and TRBJ1-2, with D hard to call. The sequence was collected from a woman in her 30s in good health and CMV-seropositive. The CDR3 is CASGGEAWDYGYTF. The CDR3 region has the DNA TGTGCCAGCGGTGGAGAGGCCTGGGACTATGGCTACACCTTC.